What follows are 27 T cell receptor beta chains derived from one specimen sequenced in a study of breast tumors, draining lymph nodes, adjacent tissues (dated by TCRdb to between 2015 and 2016). The library was produced with multiplex PCR. The reads were generated on an Illumina HiSeq 2000. TCRdb ran its own pipeline on the public reads, namely fastp trimming at Q25 and MiXCR clone calling, and kept in-frame beta chains. A single entry per CDR3 protein holds the most common genes and DNA from its merged rows. Within this sample are approximately 280,000 distinct CDR3 sequences, with about 30% of them counted one time only. More than 0.95% of the sample lies in the top ten. The axillary draining lymph nodes of breast cancer patients were the source of the lymph node samples. Material for sequencing was axillary lymph node tissue. The source of these receptors is a female donor with breast cancer. Some clones in this sample may be carry-over from other donors' samples.

Judged by abundance, this clonotype is medium-sized. The chain employs TRBV29-1 and TRBJ2-7, with TRBD2 matching 9 bases. The ends lost 3 bases at V and 6 bases at J; junction bases unmatched: 6. Germline values: CDR1 SQVTM, CDR2 ANQGSEA. CDR3 length: 13 amino acids. In nucleotides, the CDR3 is TGCAGCGTTGAGTTAGCGGGAGCTCTCGAGCAGTACTTC. This codes for CSVELAGALEQYF.

In its sample, this clonotype was seen a few times. This may come from a read error, since a much larger clone is one base off. This chain links TRBV20-1 with TRBJ2-5; D is uncertain. CDR1 and CDR2 from the germline V gene are DFQATT and SNEGSKA (reference sequence). The CDR3 is made up of 10 amino acids. The CDR3 coding sequence is TGCAATGCTTCGTATGAGACCCAGTACTTC. It translates to CNASYETQYF.

In its sample, this clonotype was seen many times. The chain couples TRBV11-3 to TRBJ1-2; no reliable D call. The germline CDR1 and CDR2 sequences are SGHNT and YENEEA. The V end lost 5 bases, the J end lost 4 bases, and 14 bases lay between the germline ends. CDR3 length: 14 residues. CDR3 bases: TGTGCCAGCAGCAGCGACGGGAGGATCTATGGCTACACCTTC. It encodes CASSSDGRIYGYTF.

V gene TRBV30 combines with J gene TRBJ2-1; D is perhaps TRBD1 (5 bases). This CDR3 has 15 residues. Looked up from germline, CDR1 is GTSNPN and CDR2 is SVGIG (reference sequence). V was trimmed by 3 bases and J by 12 bases, leaving 24 bases between them. CDR3 protein: CAWRSRDRGSLRQFF. The CDR3 bases are TGTGCCTGGAGATCAAGGGATAGGGGTAGTTTGCGGCAGTTCTTC. The full variable domain, completed using reference TRBV30 and TRBJ2-1, is SQTIHQWPATLVQPVGSPLSLECTVEGTSNPNLYWYRQAAGRGLQLLFYSVGIGQISSEVPQNLSASRPQDRQFILSSKKLLLSDSGFYLCAWRSRDRGSLRQFFGPGTRLTVL.

CDR3 region: CSARQGGELFF. In nucleotides, the CDR3 is TGCAGTGCTAGACAGGGTGGGGAGCTGTTTTTT. The V call is TRBV20-1, the J call TRBJ2-2, with D possibly TRBD1 on 5 matching bases. CDR3 size: 11 residues. V dropped 2 bases and J dropped 8 bases, with 6 bases sitting between them. Germline V gene data show CDR1 as DFQATT and CDR2 as SNEGSKA (reference sequence).

V and J are TRBV7-9 and TRBJ2-1; 8 bases line up with TRBD1. The CDR3 loop spans 15 amino acids. With 2 bases clipped from V and 6 bases from J, the junction kept 6 bases outside the gene matches. Per germline, CDR1 SEHNR and CDR2 FQNEAQ (reference sequence). As DNA, the CDR3 is TGTGCCAGCAGCTTAAATCCCCAGGGGGCCAATGAGCAGTTCTTC. It is translated as CASSLNPQGANEQFF.

Ten or more counts support this clonotype. V is TRBV5-5 and J is TRBJ2-2; weak D call: TRBD2 (6 bases). Trimming stripped 1 base from V and 9 bases from J, with 7 bases between. CDR1 is SGHKS and CDR2 is YYEKEE in the germline V gene (reference sequence). The CDR3 sequence is 12 residues long. The CDR3 loop is CASSLRGWELFF. CDR3 sequence (DNA): TGTGCCAGCAGCTTGCGGGGGTGGGAGCTGTTTTTT.

This chain connects TRBV12-3 or TRBV12-4 to TRBJ1-1; 7 bases fit TRBD1. The length of the CDR3 is 14 residues. J was trimmed by 5 bases and V by 4 bases; bases with no gene match: 7. The CDR3 region is CASSWDSSRTEAFF. As DNA, the CDR3 is TGTGCCAGCAGTTGGGACAGTTCCCGAACTGAAGCTTTCTTT.

This clonotype was counted many times. The chain recombines TRBV5-1 with TRBJ2-1; perhaps TRBD2 as D (6 bases). Germline V gene sequence: CDR1 SGHRS, CDR2 YFSETQ. This CDR3 has 14 amino acids. The V end was cut by 2 bases, the J end by 0 bases, with 6 bases between. The CDR3 here is CASSFSGSYNEQFF. The CDR3 DNA reads as TGCGCCAGCAGCTTTAGCGGCTCCTACAATGAGCAGTTCTTC.

The chain links TRBV2 to TRBJ1-5; D is possibly TRBD1 (6 bases). CDR1 and CDR2 (germline): SNHLY, FYNNEI. The CDR3 is 15 residues long. V dropped 5 bases and J dropped 3 bases, with 14 bases sitting between them. The CDR3 region has the DNA TGTGCCAGCAGTTTACAGGGACATTTCAATCAGCCCCAGCATTTT. Its protein is CASSLQGHFNQPQHF.

With regard to this clonotype: An end of the junction differs from the germline gene, which may be a read error. This chain connects TRBV12-3 or TRBV12-4 to TRBJ1-3; TRBD1 is a possible D gene (5 bases). This CDR3 is 17 amino acids long. This chain's CDR3 is CASSPDSLTRSGDTIYF. The CDR3 DNA reads TGTGCCAGCAGTCCCGACAGCCTCACCCGCTCTGGAGACACCATATATTTT.

This clonotype was detected ten times or more. The J gene is TRBJ2-5, the V gene TRBV29-1; D gene ambiguous. From germline, CDR1 is SQVTM and CDR2 ANQGSEA. Trimming took 1 base from V and 5 from J, leaving 2 bases between them. This CDR3 spans 10 amino acids. The CDR3 DNA reads as TGCAGCGTTGAAGTTGAGACCCAGTACTTC. Its protein is CSVEVETQYF.

This clonotype has at least ten counts. The chain has TRBV20-1 and TRBJ1-6; 8 bases map to TRBD1. Germline V gene sequence: CDR1 DFQATT, CDR2 SNEGSKA (reference sequence). V dropped 3 bases and J dropped 6; count of bases not matched to a gene: 10. This CDR3 is 16 amino acids long. CDR3 amino acids: CSARNPWTGRNSPLHF. CDR3 DNA sequence: TGCAGTGCTAGGAACCCTTGGACAGGGCGTAATTCACCCCTCCACTTT.

This clonotype was counted ten times or more. The chain recombines TRBV19 with TRBJ2-7, with TRBD2 matching over 10 bases. The CDR3 is made up of 14 amino acids. The V segment lost 3 bases and the J segment 5 bases; nucleotides outside the gene matches: 4. CDR1 is LNHDA and CDR2 is SQIVND in the germline V gene (reference sequence). CDR3 DNA: TGTGCCAGTAGTATCGCTAGCGGGAGCCACGAGCAGTACTTC. Encoded protein: CASSIASGSHEQYF.

For this clonotype: One base away lies a much larger clone, so this may be a sequencing read error. The chain employs TRBV6-9 and TRBJ2-2; D may match TRBD1 or TRBD2 (5 bases each). The CDR3 covers 14 residues. CDR1 MNHGY and CDR2 SVAAGI come from the germline V gene. V was cut by 9 bases and J by 3 bases, with 14 bases left in between. CDR3 amino acids: CASSGTQHTGELFF. The CDR3 coding sequence is TGTGCCAGTTCCGGGACCCAGCACACCGGGGAGCTGTTTTTT.

This clonotype came up many times. V gene TRBV7-9 combines with J gene TRBJ2-7, with a possible D match to TRBD2 (7 bases). Trimming removed 5 bases at V and 4 bases at J, with 18 bases between. Germline V gives CDR1 SEHNR, CDR2 FQNEAQ (reference sequence). The CDR3 has 15 amino acids. CDR3 region: CASSPGGRELYEQYF. The CDR3 region has the DNA TGTGCCAGCAGCCCCGGGGGGCGGGAGTTGTACGAGCAGTACTTC.

This chain links TRBV15 with TRBJ2-1, with TRBD2 matching over 7 bases. The CDR3 is 15 residues long. CDR1 and CDR2 from the germline V gene are LNHNV and YYDKDF (reference sequence). V lost 6 bases to trimming and J lost 6 bases; unmatched junction nucleotides: 11. As DNA, the CDR3 is TGTGCCACCAGTCTAAGATCGGGACTAACCAATGAGCAGTTCTTC. This sequence encodes CATSLRSGLTNEQFF.

In its sample, this clonotype was seen many times. The chain uses TRBV2 and TRBJ1-5, with a tentative D call TRBD1 (6 bases). V shed 7 bases and J shed 7 bases, with 14 bases lying between them. Germline-derived CDR1 and CDR2 are SNHLY and FYNNEI. CDR3 length: 13 residues. CDR3 region: CASNGGGGQPQHF. The DNA for the CDR3 is TGTGCCAGCAATGGGGGCGGTGGACAGCCCCAGCATTTT.

This clonotype was seen repeatedly, ten times or more. CDR3 coding DNA: TGTGCCAGCAGCCCCAGACAGGACTACCCTTATGGCTACACCTTC. Its protein product is CASSPRQDYPYGYTF. The gene calls are TRBV11-2 and TRBJ1-2, with TRBD1 as a possible D gene (6 bases). CDR1 is SGHAT, CDR2 FQNNGV, per germline. Trimming removed 5 bases at V and 5 bases at J, with 18 bases between. This CDR3 is 15 amino acids long. Using reference TRBV11-2 and TRBJ1-2 for the parts outside the CDR3, the full variable domain is EAGVAQSPRYKIIEKRQSVAFWCNPISGHATLYWYQQILGQGPKLLIQFQNNGVVDDSQLPKDRFSAERLKGVDSTLKIQPAKLEDSAVYLCASSPRQDYPYGYTFGSGTRLTVV.

The chain carries TRBV11-3 and TRBJ2-1; TRBD2 aligns across 15 bases. This CDR3 comprises 17 residues. V gave up 3 bases and J gave up 7 bases; unmatched junction bases: 7. Germline CDR1 SGHNT, CDR2 YENEEA. The CDR3 region is CASSFRTSGRAWNEQFF. CDR3 in DNA: TGTGCCAGCAGCTTTCGGACTAGCGGGAGGGCATGGAATGAGCAGTTCTTC.

Many counts were recorded for this clonotype. The chain recombines TRBV14 with TRBJ1-2; 10 nucleotides align to TRBD1. CDR3 size: 15 residues. V trimming: 2 bases; J trimming: 1 base; junction bases outside the gene matches: 1. Germline values: CDR1 SGHDN, CDR2 FVKESK. Here the CDR3 reads CASSQWTGGNYGYTF. The CDR3, as DNA: TGTGCCAGCAGCCAATGGACAGGGGGTAACTATGGCTACACCTTC.

V and J are TRBV2 and TRBJ1-6, with no clear D. The V end lost 6 bases, the J end lost 6 bases, and 21 bases lay between the germline ends. This CDR3 spans 17 amino acids. Looked up from germline, CDR1 is SNHLY and CDR2 is FYNNEI. The DNA of the CDR3 is TGTGCCAGCAGACACTATAGCGGGAGGGCAGCTAATTCACCCCTCCACTTT. Translation: CASRHYSGRAANSPLHF.

This clonotype was observed many times. The V and J genes are TRBV20-1 and TRBJ2-3, with 11 bases that match TRBD2. CDR3 size: 18 residues. Germline values: CDR1 DFQATT, CDR2 SNEGSKA (reference sequence). With 3 bases clipped from V and 3 bases from J, the junction kept 14 bases outside the gene matches. As DNA, the CDR3 is TGCAGTGCTAGTCCCTTTTATAGCGGGAGGGAGTTTACAGATACGCAGTATTTT. It specifies CSASPFYSGREFTDTQYF.

The CDR3 DNA follows: TGTGCCAGCAGTGGACTAGGCCCCCGCACTGAGCAGTTCTTC. Protein sequence: CASSGLGPRTEQFF. The chain recombines TRBV6-2 or TRBV6-3 with TRBJ2-1; 7 bases match TRBD2. The germline CDR1 and CDR2 sequences are MNHEY and SVGEGT. The CDR3 totals 14 residues. With V trimmed by 5 bases and J by 9 bases, 10 bases remained unmatched.

In this sample, this clonotype turned up once. This may arise from a read error, as a much more abundant clone is one base away. V usage is TRBV5-5 and J usage is TRBJ2-7; unclear D gene. CDR1 SGHKS and CDR2 YYEKEE come from the germline V gene (reference sequence). The length of the CDR3 is 15 residues. The CDR3, as DNA: TGTGCCAGCGGCTTGGCGGTACGAGATGCCAACGAGCAGTACTTC. This gives the protein CASGLAVRDANEQYF. Supplemented by reference TRBV5-5 and TRBJ2-7, the full variable domain reads DAGVTQSPTHLIKTRGQQVTLRCSPISGHKSVSWYQQVLGQGPQFIFQYYEKEERGRGNFPDRFSARQFPNYSSELNVNALLLGDSALYLCASGLAVRDANEQYFGPGTRLTVT.

The table lists this clonotype with many counts. The J gene is TRBJ2-5, the V gene TRBV7-2; tentatively, D is TRBD2 (5 bases). V lost 4 bases and J lost 1, with 16 bases in between. This CDR3 spans 16 amino acids. Germline V lookup: CDR1 SGHTA, CDR2 FQGNSA. For the CDR3, the DNA is TGTGCCAGCAGCTCGGGGATAGGTTTCCTCCAAGAGACCCAGTACTTC. Translation gives CASSSGIGFLQETQYF.

A note on this clonotype: A much larger clone lies one base from this, so it may be a read error. The V call is TRBV6-1, the J call TRBJ1-5; D unclear. V was shortened by 5 bases and J by 3 bases, with 14 bases between the two germline ends. There are 15 residues in the CDR3. Germline values: CDR1 MNHNS, CDR2 SASEGT. The CDR3 protein is CASSHPPGPNQPQHF. The DNA of the CDR3 is TGTGCCAGCAGTCACCCTCCCGGGCCCAATCAGCCCCAGCATTTT.